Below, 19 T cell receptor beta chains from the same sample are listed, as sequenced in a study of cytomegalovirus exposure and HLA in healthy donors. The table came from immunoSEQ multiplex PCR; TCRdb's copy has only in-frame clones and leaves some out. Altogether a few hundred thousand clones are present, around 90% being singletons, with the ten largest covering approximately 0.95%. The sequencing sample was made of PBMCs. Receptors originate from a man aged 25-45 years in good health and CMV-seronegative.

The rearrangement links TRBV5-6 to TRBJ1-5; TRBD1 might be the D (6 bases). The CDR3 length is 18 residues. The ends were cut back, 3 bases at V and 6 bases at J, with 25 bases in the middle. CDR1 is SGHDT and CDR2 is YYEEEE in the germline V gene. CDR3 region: CASSSWGQGYGLGQPQHF. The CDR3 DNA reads TGTGCCAGCAGCTCCTGGGGGCAGGGTTATGGCCTGGGTCAGCCCCAGCATTTT.

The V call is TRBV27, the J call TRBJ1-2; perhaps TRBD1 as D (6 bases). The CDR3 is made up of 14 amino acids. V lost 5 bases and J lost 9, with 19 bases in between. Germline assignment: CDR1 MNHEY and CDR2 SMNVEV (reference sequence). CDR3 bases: TGTGCCAGCAGTCACGGGACAATTTATGGGAGCTACACCTTC. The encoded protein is CASSHGTIYGSYTF.

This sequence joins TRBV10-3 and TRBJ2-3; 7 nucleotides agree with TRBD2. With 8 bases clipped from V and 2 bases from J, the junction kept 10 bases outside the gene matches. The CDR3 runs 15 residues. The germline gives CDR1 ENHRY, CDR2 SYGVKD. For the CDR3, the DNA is TGTGCCATCCTCGCGGGAGACACCTCCACAGATACGCAGTATTTT. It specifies CAILAGDTSTDTQYF.

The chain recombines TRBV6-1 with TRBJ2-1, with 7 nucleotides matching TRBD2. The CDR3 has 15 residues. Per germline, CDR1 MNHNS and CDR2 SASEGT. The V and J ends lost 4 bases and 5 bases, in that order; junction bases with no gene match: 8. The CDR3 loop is CASSVRTSHNNEQFF. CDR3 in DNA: TGTGCCAGCAGTGTAAGGACTAGTCATAACAATGAGCAGTTCTTC.

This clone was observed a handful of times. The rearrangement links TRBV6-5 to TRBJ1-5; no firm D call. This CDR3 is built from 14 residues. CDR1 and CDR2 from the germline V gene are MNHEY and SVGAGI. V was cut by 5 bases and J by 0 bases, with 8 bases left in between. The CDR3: CASSEPGSNQPQHF. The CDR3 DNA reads TGTGCCAGCAGTGAACCAGGTAGCAATCAGCCCCAGCATTTT.

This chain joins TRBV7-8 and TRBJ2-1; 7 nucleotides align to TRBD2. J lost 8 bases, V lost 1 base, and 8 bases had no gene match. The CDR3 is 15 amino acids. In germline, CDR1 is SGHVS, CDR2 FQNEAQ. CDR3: CASSLGDYPGDEQFF. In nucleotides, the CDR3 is TGTGCCAGCAGCTTAGGGGACTACCCGGGCGATGAGCAGTTCTTC.

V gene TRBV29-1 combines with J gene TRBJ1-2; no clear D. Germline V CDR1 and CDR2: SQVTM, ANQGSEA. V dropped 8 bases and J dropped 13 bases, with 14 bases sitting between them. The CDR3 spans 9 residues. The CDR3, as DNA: TGCAGCACGAACAGATTCTCCACCTTC. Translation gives CSTNRFSTF.

In DNA, the CDR3 is TGTGCCAGCTCACCCGGACAGAAAATACTAGCCAAAAACATTCAGTACTTC. This codes for CASSPGQKILAKNIQYF. V and J are TRBV18 and TRBJ2-4; tentative D call: TRBD1 (6 bases). This CDR3 comprises 17 residues. The V gene's germline CDR1 is KGHSH and CDR2 LQKENI. Trimming pared 3 bases from V and 0 bases from J, leaving 15 bases between. Together with reference TRBV18 and TRBJ2-4, the CDR3 gives the full variable domain: NAGVMQNPRHLVRRRGQEARLRCSPMKGHSHVYWYRQLPEEGLKFMVYLQKENIIDESGMPKERFSAEFPKEGPSILRIQQVVRGDSAAYFCASSPGQKILAKNIQYFGAGTRLSVL.

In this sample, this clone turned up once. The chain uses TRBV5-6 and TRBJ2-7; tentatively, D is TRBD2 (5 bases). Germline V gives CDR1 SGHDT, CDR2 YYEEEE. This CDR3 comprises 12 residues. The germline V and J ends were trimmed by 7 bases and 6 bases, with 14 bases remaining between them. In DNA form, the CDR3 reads TGTGCCAGCGGCCGCGGACTGGGCGAGCAGTACTTC. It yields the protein CASGRGLGEQYF.

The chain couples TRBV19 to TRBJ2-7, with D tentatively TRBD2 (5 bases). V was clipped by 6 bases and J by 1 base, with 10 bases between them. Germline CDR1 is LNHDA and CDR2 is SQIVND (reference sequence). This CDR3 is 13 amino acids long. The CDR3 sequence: CASRGVMSYEQYF. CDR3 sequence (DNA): TGTGCCAGTAGGGGAGTAATGTCCTACGAGCAGTACTTC.

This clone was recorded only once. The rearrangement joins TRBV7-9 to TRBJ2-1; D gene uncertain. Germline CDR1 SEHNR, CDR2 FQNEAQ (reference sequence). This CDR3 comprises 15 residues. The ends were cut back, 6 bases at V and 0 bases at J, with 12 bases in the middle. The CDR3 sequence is CASSNRESSYNEQFF. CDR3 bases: TGTGCCAGCAGTAACCGCGAGAGCTCCTACAATGAGCAGTTCTTC. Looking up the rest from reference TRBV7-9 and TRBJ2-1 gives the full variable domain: DTGVSQNPRHKITKRGQNVTFRCDPISEHNRLYWYRQTLGQGPEFLTYFQNEAQLEKSRLLSDRFSAERPKGSFSTLEIQRTEQGDSAMYLCASSNRESSYNEQFFGPGTRLTVL.

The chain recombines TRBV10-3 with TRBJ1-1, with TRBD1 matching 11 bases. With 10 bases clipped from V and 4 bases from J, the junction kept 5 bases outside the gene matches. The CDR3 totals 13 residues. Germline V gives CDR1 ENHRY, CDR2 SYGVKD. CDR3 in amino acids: CATAGTGGTEAFF. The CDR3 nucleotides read TGTGCCACAGCCGGGACAGGGGGCACTGAAGCTTTCTTT.

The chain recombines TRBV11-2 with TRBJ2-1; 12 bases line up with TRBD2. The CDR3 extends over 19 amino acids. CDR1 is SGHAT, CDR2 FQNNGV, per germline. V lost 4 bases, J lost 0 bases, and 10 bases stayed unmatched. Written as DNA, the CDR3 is TGTGCCAGCAGCTCTAGCGGGGGGGCCAAAATAAGCTCCTACAATGAGCAGTTCTTC. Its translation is CASSSSGGAKISSYNEQFF.

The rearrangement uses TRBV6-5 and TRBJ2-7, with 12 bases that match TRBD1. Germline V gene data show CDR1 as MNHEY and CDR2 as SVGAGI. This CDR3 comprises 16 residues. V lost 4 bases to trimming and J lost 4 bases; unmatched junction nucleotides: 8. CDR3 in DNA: TGTGCCAGCAGTTCTCAACCGGGACAGGGGGCGTACGAGCAGTACTTC. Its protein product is CASSSQPGQGAYEQYF.

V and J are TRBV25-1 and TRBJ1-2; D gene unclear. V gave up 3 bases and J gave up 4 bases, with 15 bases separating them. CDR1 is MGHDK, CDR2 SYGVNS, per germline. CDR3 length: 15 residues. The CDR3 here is CASSEVGSEFYGYTF. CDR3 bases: TGTGCCAGCAGTGAGGTAGGGAGCGAGTTCTATGGCTACACCTTC.

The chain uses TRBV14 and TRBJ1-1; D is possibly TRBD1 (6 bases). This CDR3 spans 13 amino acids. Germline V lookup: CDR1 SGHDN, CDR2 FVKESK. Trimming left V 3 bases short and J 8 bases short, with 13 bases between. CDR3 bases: TGTGCCAGCAGCCACCTGAGGGGGACAGAAGCTTTCTTT. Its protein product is CASSHLRGTEAFF. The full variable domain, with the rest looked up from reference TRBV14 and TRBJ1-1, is EAGVTQFPSHSVIEKGQTVTLRCDPISGHDNLYWYRRVMGKEIKFLLHFVKESKQDESGMPNNRFLAERTGGTYSTLKVQPAELEDSGVYFCASSHLRGTEAFFGQGTRLTVV.

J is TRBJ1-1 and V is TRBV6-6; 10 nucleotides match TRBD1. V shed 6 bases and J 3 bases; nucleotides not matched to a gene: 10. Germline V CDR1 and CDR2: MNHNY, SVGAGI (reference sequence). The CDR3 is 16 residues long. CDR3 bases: TGTGCCAGCAGACAGACAGGGGGCGGCTGGGACACTGAAGCTTTCTTT. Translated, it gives CASRQTGGGWDTEAFF.

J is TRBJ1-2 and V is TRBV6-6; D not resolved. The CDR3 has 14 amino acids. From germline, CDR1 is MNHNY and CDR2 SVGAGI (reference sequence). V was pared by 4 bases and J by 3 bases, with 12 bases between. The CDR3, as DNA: TGTGCCAGCAGTTCCGGACTGAGGGACTATGGCTACACCTTC. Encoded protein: CASSSGLRDYGYTF.

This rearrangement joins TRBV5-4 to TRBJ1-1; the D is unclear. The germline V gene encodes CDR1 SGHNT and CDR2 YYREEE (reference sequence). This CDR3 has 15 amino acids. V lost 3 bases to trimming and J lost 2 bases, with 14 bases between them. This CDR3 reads CASSSGRSGNTEAFF. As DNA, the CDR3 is TGTGCCAGCAGCTCGGGTCGGAGTGGCAACACTGAAGCTTTCTTT. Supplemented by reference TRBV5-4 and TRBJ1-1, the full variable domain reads ETGVTQSPTHLIKTRGQQVTLRCSSQSGHNTVSWYQQALGQGPQFIFQYYREEENGRGNFPPRFSGLQFPNYSSELNVNALELDDSALYLCASSSGRSGNTEAFFGQGTRLTVV.